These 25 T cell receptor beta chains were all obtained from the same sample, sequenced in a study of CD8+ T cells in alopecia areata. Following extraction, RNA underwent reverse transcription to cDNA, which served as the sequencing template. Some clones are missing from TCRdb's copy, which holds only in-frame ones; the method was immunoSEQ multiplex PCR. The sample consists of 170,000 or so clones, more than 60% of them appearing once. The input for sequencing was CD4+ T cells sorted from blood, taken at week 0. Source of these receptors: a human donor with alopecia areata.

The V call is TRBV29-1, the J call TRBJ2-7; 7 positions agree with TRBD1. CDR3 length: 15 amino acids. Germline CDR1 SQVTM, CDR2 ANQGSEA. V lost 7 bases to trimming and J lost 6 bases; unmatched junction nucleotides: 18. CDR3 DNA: TGCAGCGCCGGCTCTTACAGGGGTTTCCTCGGCGAGCAGTACTTC. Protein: CSAGSYRGFLGEQYF.

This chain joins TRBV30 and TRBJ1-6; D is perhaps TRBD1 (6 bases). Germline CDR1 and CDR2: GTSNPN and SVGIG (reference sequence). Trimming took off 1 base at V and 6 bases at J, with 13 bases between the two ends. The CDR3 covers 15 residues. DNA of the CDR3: TGTGCCTGGAGTGGAACAGGGTTAGGTAATTCACCCCTCCACTTT. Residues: CAWSGTGLGNSPLHF. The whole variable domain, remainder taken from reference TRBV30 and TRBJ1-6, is SQTIHQWPATLVQPVGSPLSLECTVEGTSNPNLYWYRQAAGRGLQLLFYSVGIGQISSEVPQNLSASRPQDRQFILSSKKLLLSDSGFYLCAWSGTGLGNSPLHFGNGTRLTVT.

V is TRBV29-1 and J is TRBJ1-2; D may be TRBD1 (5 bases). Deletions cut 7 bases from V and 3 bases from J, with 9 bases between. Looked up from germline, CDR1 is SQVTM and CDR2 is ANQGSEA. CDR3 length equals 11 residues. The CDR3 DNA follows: TGCAGCGGGGGCCCAGACTATGGCTACACCTTC. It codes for CSGGPDYGYTF.

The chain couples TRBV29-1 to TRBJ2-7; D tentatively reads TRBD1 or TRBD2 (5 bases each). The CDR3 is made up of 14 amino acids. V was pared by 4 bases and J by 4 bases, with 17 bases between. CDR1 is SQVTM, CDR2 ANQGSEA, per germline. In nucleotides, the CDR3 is TGCAGCGTTGTAGGGACCGGGGCGCGTTACGAGCAGTACTTC. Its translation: CSVVGTGARYEQYF.

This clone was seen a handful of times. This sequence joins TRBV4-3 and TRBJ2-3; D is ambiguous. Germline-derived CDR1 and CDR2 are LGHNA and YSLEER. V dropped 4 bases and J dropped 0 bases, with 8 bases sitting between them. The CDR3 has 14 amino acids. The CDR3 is CASSPSLSTDTQYF. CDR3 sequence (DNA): TGCGCCAGCAGCCCGTCCTTAAGCACAGATACGCAGTATTTT.

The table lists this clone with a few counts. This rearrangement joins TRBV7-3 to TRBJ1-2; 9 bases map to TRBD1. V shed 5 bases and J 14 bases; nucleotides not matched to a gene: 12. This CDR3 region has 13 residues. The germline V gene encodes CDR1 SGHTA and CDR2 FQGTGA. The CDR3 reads CASSPGTGYRSTF. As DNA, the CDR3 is TGTGCCAGCAGCCCCGGGACAGGGTACCGGTCGACCTTC.

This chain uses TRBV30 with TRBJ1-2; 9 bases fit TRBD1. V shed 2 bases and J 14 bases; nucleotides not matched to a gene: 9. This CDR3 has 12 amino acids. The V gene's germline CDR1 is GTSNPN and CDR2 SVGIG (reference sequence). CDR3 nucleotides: TGTGCCTGGAGTACCGCCGGGACAGGGTTTACCTTC. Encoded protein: CAWSTAGTGFTF.

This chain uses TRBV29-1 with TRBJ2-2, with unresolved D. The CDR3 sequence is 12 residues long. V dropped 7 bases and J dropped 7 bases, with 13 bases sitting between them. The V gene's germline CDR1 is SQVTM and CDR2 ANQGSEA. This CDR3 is CSADTPDGELFF. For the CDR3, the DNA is TGCAGCGCCGACACCCCCGACGGGGAGCTGTTTTTT.

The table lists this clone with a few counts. In DNA, the CDR3 is TGTGCTAGTGGTACCGGGACAGGGAGGTCTGAAGCTTTCTTT. Its protein product is CASGTGTGRSEAFF. The chain recombines TRBV12-5 with TRBJ1-1, with TRBD1 matching 9 bases. V was clipped by 5 bases and J by 6 bases; unmatched bases: 7. This CDR3 is 14 amino acids long. The germline CDR1 and CDR2 sequences are LGHNT and FRNRAP.

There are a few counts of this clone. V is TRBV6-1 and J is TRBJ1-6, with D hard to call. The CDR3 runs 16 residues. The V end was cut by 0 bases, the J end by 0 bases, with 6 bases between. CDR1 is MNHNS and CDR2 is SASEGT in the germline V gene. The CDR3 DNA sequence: TGTGCCAGCAGTGAAGCGGCGAGCTCCTATAATTCACCCCTCCACTTT. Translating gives CASSEAASSYNSPLHF.

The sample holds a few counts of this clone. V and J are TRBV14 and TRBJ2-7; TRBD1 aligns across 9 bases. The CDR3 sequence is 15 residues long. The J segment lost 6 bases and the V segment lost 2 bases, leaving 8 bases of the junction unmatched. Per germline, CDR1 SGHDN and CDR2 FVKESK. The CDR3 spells CASSQFGGTGTEQYF. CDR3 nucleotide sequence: TGTGCCAGCAGCCAATTTGGGGGGACAGGGACCGAGCAGTACTTC.

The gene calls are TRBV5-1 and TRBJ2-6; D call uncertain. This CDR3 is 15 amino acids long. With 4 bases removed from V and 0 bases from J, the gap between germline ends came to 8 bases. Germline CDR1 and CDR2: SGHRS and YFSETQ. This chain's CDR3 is CASSQDLSGANVLTF. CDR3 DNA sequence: TGCGCCAGCAGCCAGGACCTCTCTGGGGCCAACGTCCTGACTTTC.

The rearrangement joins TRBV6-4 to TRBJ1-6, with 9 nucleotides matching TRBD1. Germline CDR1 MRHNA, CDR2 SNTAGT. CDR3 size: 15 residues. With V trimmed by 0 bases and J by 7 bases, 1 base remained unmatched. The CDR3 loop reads CASSDSTGGNSPLHF. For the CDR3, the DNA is TGTGCCAGCAGTGACTCGACAGGGGGAAATTCACCCCTCCACTTT.

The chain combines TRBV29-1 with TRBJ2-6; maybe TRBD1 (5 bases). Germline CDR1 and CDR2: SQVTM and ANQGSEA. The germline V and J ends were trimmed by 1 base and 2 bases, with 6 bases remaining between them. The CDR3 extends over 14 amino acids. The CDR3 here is CSVEGRAGANVLTF. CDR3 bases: TGCAGCGTTGAAGGCAGGGCTGGGGCCAACGTCCTGACTTTC.

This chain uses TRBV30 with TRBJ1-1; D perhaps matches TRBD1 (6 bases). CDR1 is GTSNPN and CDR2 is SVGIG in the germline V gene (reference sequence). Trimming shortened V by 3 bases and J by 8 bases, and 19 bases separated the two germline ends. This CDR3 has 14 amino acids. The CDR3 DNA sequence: TGTGCCTGGAGACAACAGGGATCCGTGACCGAAGCTTTCTTT. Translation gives CAWRQQGSVTEAFF.

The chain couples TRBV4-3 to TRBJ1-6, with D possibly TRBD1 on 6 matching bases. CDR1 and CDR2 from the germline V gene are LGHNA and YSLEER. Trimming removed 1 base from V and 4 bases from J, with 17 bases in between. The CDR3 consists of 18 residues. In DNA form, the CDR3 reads TGCGCCAGCAGCCAAGCCGGGACAAGGCCAACATATAATTCACCCCTCCACTTT. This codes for CASSQAGTRPTYNSPLHF.

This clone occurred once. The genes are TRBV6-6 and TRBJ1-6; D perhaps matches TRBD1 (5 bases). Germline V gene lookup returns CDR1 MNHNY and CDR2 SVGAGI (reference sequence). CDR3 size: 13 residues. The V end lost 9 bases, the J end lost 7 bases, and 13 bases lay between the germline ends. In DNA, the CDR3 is TGTGCCAGTCTCCTTCAGGGAAATTCACCCCTCCACTTT. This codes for CASLLQGNSPLHF.

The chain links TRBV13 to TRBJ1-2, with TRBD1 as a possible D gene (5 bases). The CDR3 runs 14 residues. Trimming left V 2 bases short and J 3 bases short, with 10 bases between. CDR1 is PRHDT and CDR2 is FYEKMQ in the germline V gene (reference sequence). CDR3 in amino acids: CASSLWSGDYGYTF. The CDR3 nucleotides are TGTGCCAGCAGCTTATGGTCGGGGGACTATGGCTACACCTTC.

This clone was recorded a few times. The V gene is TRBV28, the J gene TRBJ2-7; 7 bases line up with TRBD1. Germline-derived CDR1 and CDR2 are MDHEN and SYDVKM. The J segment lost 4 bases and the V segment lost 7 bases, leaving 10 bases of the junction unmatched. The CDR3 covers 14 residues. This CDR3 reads CASTHRTGPYEQYF. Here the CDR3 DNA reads TGTGCCAGCACCCATCGGACAGGTCCATACGAGCAGTACTTC.

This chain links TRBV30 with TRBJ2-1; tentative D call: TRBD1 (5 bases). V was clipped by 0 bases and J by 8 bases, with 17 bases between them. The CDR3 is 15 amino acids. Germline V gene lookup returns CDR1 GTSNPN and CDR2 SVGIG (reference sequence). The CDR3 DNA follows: TGTGCCTGGAGTGTGGGGCAAATCTCTGGGGATGAGCAGTTCTTC. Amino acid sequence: CAWSVGQISGDEQFF.

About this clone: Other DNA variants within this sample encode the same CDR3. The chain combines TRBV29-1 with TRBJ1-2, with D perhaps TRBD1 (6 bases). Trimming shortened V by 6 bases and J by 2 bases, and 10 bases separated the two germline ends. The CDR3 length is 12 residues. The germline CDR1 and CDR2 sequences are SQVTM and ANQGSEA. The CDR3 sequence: CSVATGNYGYTF. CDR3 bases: TGCAGCGTGGCCACAGGGAACTATGGCTACACCTTC.

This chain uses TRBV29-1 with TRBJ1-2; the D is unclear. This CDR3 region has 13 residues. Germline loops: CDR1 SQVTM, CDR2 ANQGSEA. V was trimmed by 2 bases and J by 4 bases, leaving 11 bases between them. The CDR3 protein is CSVEPPGSYGYTF. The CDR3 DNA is TGCAGCGTTGAACCCCCGGGGAGCTATGGCTACACCTTC.

CDR3 nucleotide sequence: TGTGCCAGCACCCCCCGGGGTTTGCCGGGGGATGAGCAGTTCTTC. As protein: CASTPRGLPGDEQFF. This chain links TRBV2 with TRBJ2-1; weak D call: TRBD2 (6 bases). The V end was cut by 7 bases, the J end by 8 bases, with 21 bases between. Germline-derived CDR1 and CDR2 are SNHLY and FYNNEI. The CDR3 loop spans 15 amino acids.

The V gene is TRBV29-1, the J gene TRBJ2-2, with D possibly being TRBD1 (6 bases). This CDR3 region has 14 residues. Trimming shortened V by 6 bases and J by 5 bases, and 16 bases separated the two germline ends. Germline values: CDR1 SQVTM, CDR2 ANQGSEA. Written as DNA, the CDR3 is TGCAGCGTAACTCTATTACAGGGAACCGGGGAGCTGTTTTTT. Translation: CSVTLLQGTGELFF.

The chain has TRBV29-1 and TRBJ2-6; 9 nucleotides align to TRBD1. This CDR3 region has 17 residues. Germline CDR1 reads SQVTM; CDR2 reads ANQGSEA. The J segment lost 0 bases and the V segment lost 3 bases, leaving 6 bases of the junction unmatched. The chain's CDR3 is CSVERTGGSSGANVLTF. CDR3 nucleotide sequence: TGCAGCGTTGAGCGTACAGGGGGCTCCTCTGGGGCCAACGTCCTGACTTTC. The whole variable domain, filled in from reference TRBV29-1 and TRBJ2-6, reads SAVISQKPSRDICQRGTSLTIQCQVDSQVTMMFWYRQQPGQSLTLIATANQGSEATYESGFVIDKFPISRPNLTFSTLTVSNMSPEDSSIYLCSVERTGGSSGANVLTFGAGSRLTVL.